This T cell receptor (beta chain) appears in the sequencing data of a study of tumor-infiltrating lymphocytes in oesophageal squamous cell carcinoma. The CDR3 has 14 residues. In germline, CDR1 is KGHSH, CDR2 LQKENI. TCRdb passed the PCR reads through MiXCR, listing each CDR3 protein once. This table has almost 20,000 distinct CDR3 sequences, approximately 40% appearing once. Source material: blood. The rearrangement links TRBV18 to TRBJ1-2, with D perhaps TRBD2 (6 bases). The better agreement between TRBJ2-4 and the DNA end casts doubt on the J call. This clonotype was sampled from a male donor with esophageal squamous cell carcinoma. The CDR3 coding sequence is TGTGCCAGCTCGCAGGGACTAGCCAAAAACATTCAGTACTTC. It translates to CASSQGLAKNIQYF.